The rows below give T cell receptor beta chains drawn from one sample of a study of blood T cell repertoires in COVID-19. Sequenced by immunoSEQ multiplex PCR; TCRdb stores in-frame clones only, minus some. The sample lists 150,000 to 200,000 clones; about nine tenths were seen once. Sequenced input: PBMCs or T cells enriched from blood (not recorded which). All receptors come from a woman aged 30 to 39 who had recovered from COVID-19. CDR3s include the opening cysteine and the closing phenylalanine or tryptophan. The D gene is left open where the match is weak. The size entry is marked missing in some rows and otherwise reads once, few, many or a size class.

J: TRBJ1-5
D: NA
V: TRBV19
size: NA
CDR3: CASSSPGQAYSNQPQHF
DNA: TGTGCCAGTAGTTCACCGGGACAAGCATATAGCAATCAGCCCCAGCATTTT

J: TRBJ2-3
D: NA
V: TRBV7-8
size: NA
CDR3: CASSPSTDTQYF
DNA: TGTGCCAGCAGCCCGAGCACAGATACGCAGTATTTT

J: TRBJ1-6
D: NA
V: TRBV2
size: NA
CDR3: CASSATGNSPLHF
DNA: TGTGCCAGCAGTGCAACAGGGAATTCACCCCTCCACTTT

J: TRBJ1-5
D: TRBD1
V: TRBV19
size: NA
CDR3: CASSIDRGGQPQHF
DNA: TGTGCCAGTAGTATCGACAGGGGTGGACAGCCCCAGCATTTT

J: TRBJ1-2
D: NA
V: TRBV11-2
size: NA
CDR3: CASSLGRGINYGYTF
DNA: TGTGCCAGCAGCTTAGGGCGGGGGATCAACTATGGCTACACCTTC

J: TRBJ2-1
D: TRBD2
V: TRBV5-1
size: NA
CDR3: CASSSLAGGTYNEQFF
DNA: TGCGCCAGCAGCTCCTTAGCGGGAGGTACCTACAATGAGCAGTTCTTC

J: TRBJ1-3
D: NA
V: TRBV5-8
size: NA
CDR3: CASSPGWGLYGNTIYF
DNA: TGTGCCAGCAGCCCGGGCTGGGGCCTATATGGAAACACCATATATTTT

J: TRBJ2-2
D: NA
V: TRBV6-5
size: NA
CDR3: CASSSYSTGELFF
DNA: TGTGCCAGCAGCTCATACAGCACCGGGGAGCTGTTTTTT

J: TRBJ1-6
D: TRBD1
V: TRBV9
size: NA
CDR3: CASSWTGEDSPLHF
DNA: TGTGCCAGCAGCTGGACAGGGGAGGATTCACCCCTCCACTTT

J: TRBJ2-2
D: TRBD1
V: TRBV19
size: NA
CDR3: CASILTGDYTGELFF
DNA: TGTGCCAGCATACTGACAGGGGATTACACCGGGGAGCTGTTTTTT

J: TRBJ2-6
D: NA
V: TRBV27
size: NA
CDR3: CASSLFESGANVLTF
DNA: TGTGCCAGCAGTTTATTCGAGTCTGGGGCCAACGTCCTGACTTTC

J: TRBJ2-2
D: NA
V: TRBV27
size: once
CDR3: CASRVGAVPGELFF
DNA: TGTGCCAGCAGAGTGGGAGCAGTCCCCGGGGAGCTGTTTTTT

J: TRBJ2-3
D: NA
V: TRBV5-6
size: NA
CDR3: CASSLGRADTQYF
DNA: TGTGCCAGCAGCTTGGGGCGGGCAGATACGCAGTATTTT

J: TRBJ2-5
D: NA
V: TRBV5-6
size: NA
CDR3: CASSWMAQEETQYF
DNA: TGTGCCAGCAGCTGGATGGCCCAGGAAGAGACCCAGTACTTC

J: TRBJ1-2
D: NA
V: TRBV28
size: NA
CDR3: CASSRLRGVQDGYTF
DNA: TGTGCCAGCAGCCGCCTGCGGGGGGTACAAGATGGCTACACCTTC

J: TRBJ1-3
D: NA
V: TRBV7-8
size: NA
CDR3: CASHPGGGGGRNTIYF
DNA: TGTGCCAGCCACCCTGGGGGGGGAGGTGGCAGAAACACCATATATTTT

J: TRBJ2-1
D: TRBD2
V: TRBV19
size: NA
CDR3: CASSGDYGYNEQFF
DNA: TGTGCCAGTAGCGGGGACTATGGGTACAATGAGCAGTTCTTC

J: TRBJ1-2
D: NA
V: TRBV11-3
size: NA
CDR3: CASSLRTVSDKDGYTF
DNA: TGTGCCAGCAGCTTGCGGACAGTTTCGGATAAGGATGGCTACACCTTC

J: TRBJ1-1
D: NA
V: TRBV5-1
size: NA
CDR3: CASNIADIMNTEAFF
DNA: TGCGCCAGCAACATCGCGGACATCATGAACACTGAAGCTTTCTTT

J: TRBJ2-5
D: NA
V: TRBV9
size: NA
CDR3: CASSVTQNQETQYF
DNA: TGTGCCAGCAGCGTAACGCAGAACCAAGAGACCCAGTACTTC

J: TRBJ2-7
D: TRBD1
V: TRBV4-1
size: NA
CDR3: CASSQGQGGKQYF
DNA: TGCGCCAGCAGCCAAGGACAGGGGGGCAAGCAGTACTTC

J: TRBJ1-1
D: TRBD1
V: TRBV5-6
size: NA
CDR3: CASRSRDRGRGTEAFF
DNA: TGTGCCAGCAGATCCAGGGACAGGGGGAGAGGGACTGAAGCTTTCTTT

J: TRBJ2-5
D: NA
V: TRBV19
size: NA
CDR3: CASSGPGEETQYF
DNA: TGTGCCAGTTCCGGGCCGGGGGAAGAGACCCAGTACTTC

J: TRBJ1-1
D: NA
V: TRBV27
size: NA
CDR3: CASSLRFTGIVVTEAFF
DNA: TGTGCCAGCAGTTTACGATTCACGGGAATTGTCGTCACTGAAGCTTTCTTT

J: TRBJ1-2
D: NA
V: TRBV5-6
size: NA
CDR3: CASSSGVFYGYTF
DNA: TGTGCCAGCAGCTCAGGGGTCTTCTATGGCTACACCTTC

J: TRBJ1-4
D: TRBD1
V: TRBV6-2/TRBV6-3
size: NA
CDR3: CASSPGQTNEKLFF
DNA: TGTGCCAGCAGTCCGGGACAGACTAATGAAAAACTGTTTTTT

J: TRBJ2-3
D: NA
V: TRBV5-8
size: NA
CDR3: CASKGKWFPDTQYF
DNA: TGTGCCAGCAAGGGGAAATGGTTCCCAGATACGCAGTATTTT

J: TRBJ2-2
D: TRBD2
V: TRBV6-1
size: NA
CDR3: CASSERLSGGITGELFF
DNA: TGTGCCAGCAGTGAGAGACTTAGCGGGGGGATTACCGGGGAGCTGTTTTTT

J: TRBJ2-1
D: TRBD2
V: TRBV11-2
size: NA
CDR3: CASSLGGLAGVEQFF
DNA: TGTGCCAGCAGCTTGGGGGGACTAGCGGGCGTTGAGCAGTTCTTC

J: TRBJ2-7
D: NA
V: TRBV5-1
size: NA
CDR3: CASSLPTGRGSYEQYF
DNA: TGCGCCAGCAGCCTTCCGACGGGGAGAGGCTCCTACGAGCAGTACTTC

J: TRBJ2-1
D: TRBD1
V: TRBV12-3/TRBV12-4
size: NA
CDR3: CASRETGRQVEFF
DNA: TGTGCCAGCAGAGAGACAGGGCGACAGGTGGAGTTCTTC

J: TRBJ2-7
D: TRBD1
V: TRBV19
size: NA
CDR3: CASSSPPWDRGSHEQYF
DNA: TGTGCCAGTAGTTCCCCCCCCTGGGACAGGGGATCCCACGAGCAGTACTTC

J: TRBJ1-6
D: NA
V: TRBV6-5
size: NA
CDR3: CASSYVSSYNSPLHF
DNA: TGTGCCAGCAGTTACGTGAGCTCCTATAATTCACCCCTCCACTTT

J: TRBJ2-1
D: TRBD2
V: TRBV5-5
size: NA
CDR3: CASSLERARGGDEQFF
DNA: TGTGCCAGCAGCTTGGAGCGGGCCCGCGGGGGTGATGAGCAGTTCTTC

J: TRBJ2-5
D: TRBD2
V: TRBV5-1
size: once
CDR3: CASSLDISGGRETQYF
DNA: TGCGCCAGCAGCTTGGATATTAGCGGGGGCCGGGAGACCCAGTACTTC

J: TRBJ1-6
D: TRBD1
V: TRBV12-3/TRBV12-4
size: few
CDR3: CASSLTGNSPLHF
DNA: TGTGCCAGCAGTTTGACAGGGAATTCACCCCTCCACTTT

J: TRBJ1-4
D: TRBD1
V: TRBV5-6
size: NA
CDR3: CASSPRQGAKLFF
DNA: TGTGCCAGCAGCCCTAGACAGGGGGCCAAACTGTTTTTT

J: TRBJ1-6
D: NA
V: TRBV10-3
size: NA
CDR3: CAISESDRYNSPLHF
DNA: TGTGCCATCAGTGAGTCCGACAGGTATAATTCACCCCTCCACTTT

J: TRBJ2-1
D: TRBD2
V: TRBV7-3
size: NA
CDR3: CASSPDGGPGGNEQFF
DNA: TGTGCCAGCAGCCCGGACGGCGGGCCGGGGGGCAATGAGCAGTTCTTC

J: TRBJ1-2
D: TRBD1
V: TRBV24-1
size: NA
CDR3: CATRAPGQGAGGYTF
DNA: TGTGCCACCAGGGCGCCGGGACAGGGGGCCGGGGGCTACACCTTC

J: TRBJ1-2
D: TRBD1
V: TRBV11-2
size: NA
CDR3: CASSSRRDRGNYGYTF
DNA: TGTGCCAGCAGCTCCCGCCGGGACAGGGGGAACTATGGCTACACCTTC

J: TRBJ2-7
D: TRBD2
V: TRBV20-1
size: NA
CDR3: CSAGLAAGQYF
DNA: TGCAGTGCCGGACTAGCGGCGGGGCAGTACTTC

J: TRBJ1-2
D: NA
V: TRBV27
size: NA
CDR3: CASSLYPLPTSNYGYTF
DNA: TGTGCCAGCAGTTTATATCCCCTGCCGACATCCAACTATGGCTACACCTTC

J: TRBJ1-6
D: TRBD1
V: TRBV6-5
size: few
CDR3: CASSPRDRMGSPLHF
DNA: TGTGCCAGCAGTCCCCGGGACAGGATGGGGTCACCCCTCCACTTT

J: TRBJ1-2
D: NA
V: TRBV7-9
size: NA
CDR3: CASSQPDRGNGYTF
DNA: TGTGCCAGCAGCCAACCGGACCGGGGGAATGGCTACACCTTC

J: TRBJ2-7
D: TRBD2
V: TRBV5-5
size: NA
CDR3: CASSFAGTRRNF
DNA: TGTGCCAGCAGCTTCGCCGGGACTAGGAGGAACTTC

J: TRBJ1-1
D: NA
V: TRBV12-3/TRBV12-4
size: NA
CDR3: CASSLAGGTEAFF
DNA: TGTGCCAGCAGCCTTGCGGGGGGCACTGAAGCTTTCTTT

J: TRBJ2-3
D: TRBD2
V: TRBV6-2/TRBV6-3
size: once
CDR3: CASSPAGGADTQYF
DNA: TGTGCCAGCAGTCCAGCGGGAGGGGCAGATACGCAGTATTTT

J: TRBJ1-5
D: NA
V: TRBV5-6
size: NA
CDR3: CASSLGTPNQPQHF
DNA: TGTGCCAGCAGCCTCGGGACACCTAATCAGCCCCAGCATTTT

J: TRBJ1-2
D: NA
V: TRBV19
size: once
CDR3: CAISGVYGYTF
DNA: TGTGCCATCTCGGGGGTTTATGGCTACACCTTC

J: TRBJ1-3
D: NA
V: TRBV5-1
size: NA
CDR3: CASSLVGTSGNTIYF
DNA: TGCGCCAGCAGCTTAGTCGGGACATCAGGAAACACCATATATTTT